The rows below give T cell receptor beta chains drawn from one sample of a study of brain T cells in children with intractable seizures. The repertoire was sequenced with immunoSEQ multiplex PCR; TCRdb's copy has only in-frame clones and lacks some. The sample lists fewer than 50,000 clones; more than 80% were seen once. This sample comprised peripheral blood, obtained at surgery. These receptors all stem from a girl aged 2-10 years with tuberous sclerosis and intractable seizures. The CDR3 runs from the conserved cysteine through the conserved F or W. D genes are given only for firm matches. Rows may omit the clone size; those that give it use once, few, many or a size class.

- | 15 | TRBJ1-2 | TRBV5-1 | - | CASSLALDTNYGYTF | TGCGCCAGCAGCTTGGCTTTAGACACTAACTATGGCTACACCTTC
- | 13 | TRBJ1-2 | TRBV3-1/TRBV3-2 | - | CASSQGQDYGYTF | TGTGCCAGCAGCCAAGGCCAGGACTATGGCTACACCTTC
TRBD1 | 17 | TRBJ1-5 | TRBV15 | - | CATSPNPDRARVQPQHF | TGTGCCACCAGCCCAAACCCCGACAGGGCACGGGTTCAGCCCCAGCATTTT
TRBD1 | 18 | TRBJ1-5 | TRBV6-1 | - | CASSDPPSDRGPDQPQHF | TGTGCCAGCAGTGACCCCCCCTCGGACAGGGGGCCAGATCAGCCCCAGCATTTT
- | 14 | TRBJ1-1 | TRBV25-1 | - | CASSDPGSNTEAFF | TGTGCCAGCAGTGATCCAGGGAGTAACACTGAAGCTTTCTTT
- | 14 | TRBJ1-1 | TRBV11-2 | once | CASSLVRGNTEAFF | TGTGCCAGCAGCTTAGTCCGGGGAAACACTGAAGCTTTCTTT
TRBD2 | 13 | TRBJ2-1 | TRBV24-1 | - | CATSDSPGLAVFF | TGTGCCACCAGTGATTCGCCGGGACTAGCGGTCTTCTTC
- | 15 | TRBJ1-4 | TRBV19 | - | CASSPQGLANEKLFF | TGTGCCAGTAGTCCGCAGGGCTTGGCTAATGAAAAACTGTTTTTT
- | 14 | TRBJ1-4 | TRBV7-8 | medium-sized | CASSLGWESEKLFF | TGTGCCAGCAGCTTAGGGTGGGAGTCCGAAAAACTGTTTTTT
TRBD1 | 15 | TRBJ2-7 | TRBV24-1 | - | CATGAGDRHSYEQYF | TGTGCCACCGGGGCCGGGGACAGGCATTCCTACGAGCAGTACTTC
- | 13 | TRBJ1-6 | TRBV30 | - | CAWSLSRNSPLHF | TGTGCCTGGAGTCTAAGTAGGAATTCACCCCTCCACTTT
TRBD1 | 16 | TRBJ1-5 | TRBV10-1 | once | CASSDRPVRGNQPQHF | TGCGCCAGCAGCGATCGTCCTGTCAGGGGGAACCAGCCCCAGCATTTT
TRBD1 | 16 | TRBJ2-5 | TRBV24-1 | - | CATSDFGDRLKETQYF | TGTGCCACCAGTGATTTCGGGGACAGACTGAAAGAGACCCAGTACTTC
- | 15 | TRBJ1-5 | TRBV27 | - | CASSSAGYGNQPQHF | TGTGCCAGCAGTTCCGCAGGGTATGGCAATCAGCCCCAGCATTTT
TRBD1 | 17 | TRBJ2-1 | TRBV4-1 | - | CASSRRGGSGGMNEQFF | TGCGCCAGCAGCCGGAGAGGTGGGTCAGGGGGTATGAATGAGCAGTTCTTC
- | 14 | TRBJ2-4 | TRBV19 | - | CASKTKGFENIQYF | TGTGCCAGTAAAACAAAGGGGTTCGAAAACATTCAGTACTTC
- | 12 | TRBJ1-1 | TRBV6-2/TRBV6-3 | - | CASSYGTRGAFF | TGTGCCAGCAGTTACGGGACAAGGGGAGCTTTCTTT
- | 13 | TRBJ1-6 | TRBV6-1 | - | CASSEAQGSPLHF | TGTGCCAGCAGTGAAGCGCAGGGCTCACCCCTCCACTTT
TRBD1 | 14 | TRBJ2-1 | TRBV12-5 | - | CASGPGQGRNEQFF | TGTGCTAGTGGTCCGGGACAGGGTCGGAATGAGCAGTTCTTC
TRBD1 | 14 | TRBJ1-1 | TRBV10-3 | - | CAISGQGWDTEAFF | TGTGCCATCAGTGGACAGGGCTGGGACACTGAAGCTTTCTTT
- | 13 | TRBJ2-1 | TRBV12-5 | few | CASGYSTHNEQFF | TGTGCTAGTGGTTACTCCACACACAATGAGCAGTTCTTC
- | 13 | TRBJ1-5 | TRBV30 | - | CAWSGTGNQPQHF | TGTGCCTGGAGTGGGACAGGCAATCAGCCCCAGCATTTT
- | 13 | TRBJ2-1 | TRBV9 | - | CASSVGTSNEQFF | TGTGCCAGCAGCGTAGGGACTTCCAATGAGCAGTTCTTC
- | 11 | TRBJ1-2 | TRBV13 | - | CASSYDTDHTF | TGTGCCAGCAGCTACGACACGGACCACACCTTC
- | 12 | TRBJ1-3 | TRBV25-1 | - | CASSGDSDTIYF | TGTGCCAGCAGTGGGGATTCGGACACCATATATTTT
- | 15 | TRBJ1-5 | TRBV30 | - | CAWRSSVDRNQPQHF | TGTGCCTGGAGGAGTTCTGTTGATCGGAATCAGCCCCAGCATTTT
- | 11 | TRBJ1-3 | TRBV20-1 | - | CSATSGNTIYF | TGCAGTGCCACCTCAGGAAACACCATATATTTT
- | 14 | TRBJ1-4 | TRBV7-8 | - | CASSAPRAVPLLFF | TGTGCCAGCAGCGCCCCCCGGGCGGTCCCTTTGCTGTTTTTT
- | 11 | TRBJ2-5 | TRBV20-1 | - | CSAREDETQYF | TGCAGTGCTAGAGAGGATGAGACCCAGTACTTC
- | 14 | TRBJ2-1 | TRBV10-2 | few | CASSEDGGNNEQFF | TGCGCCAGCAGTGAAGACGGGGGTAACAATGAGCAGTTCTTC
TRBD1 | 16 | TRBJ1-1 | TRBV30 | once | CAWSVRGQGENTEAFF | TGTGCCTGGAGTGTACGGGGACAGGGGGAAAACACTGAAGCTTTCTTT
TRBD1 | 17 | TRBJ2-2 | TRBV5-1 | - | CASSYRDRGANTGELFF | TGCGCCAGCAGCTACCGGGACAGGGGGGCGAACACCGGGGAGCTGTTTTTT
- | 13 | TRBJ2-3 | TRBV2 | - | CASSGPGPVAQYF | TGTGCCAGCAGTGGTCCCGGTCCGGTTGCGCAGTATTTT
TRBD2 | 14 | TRBJ2-7 | TRBV6-5 | - | CASSSSGSSYEQYF | TGTGCCAGCAGTTCTAGCGGGAGCTCCTACGAGCAGTACTTC
- | 14 | TRBJ1-1 | TRBV30 | - | CAWSLEQRNTEAFF | TGTGCCTGGAGCCTGGAACAGAGGAACACTGAAGCTTTCTTT
TRBD1 | 14 | TRBJ1-1 | TRBV19 | - | CASLPGQGNTEAFF | TGTGCCAGTCTTCCGGGACAGGGAAACACTGAAGCTTTCTTT
- | 14 | TRBJ1-1 | TRBV7-3 | - | CASSLKADSSEAFF | TGTGCCAGCAGCTTAAAAGCGGACTCGTCTGAAGCTTTCTTT
- | 13 | TRBJ2-1 | TRBV29-1 | once | CSVEETRRDEQFF | TGCAGCGTTGAAGAGACTCGACGGGATGAGCAGTTCTTC
TRBD2 | 16 | TRBJ2-1 | TRBV7-2 | - | CASSLSLAGGMDEQFF | TGTGCCAGCAGCTTAAGCCTAGCGGGGGGCATGGATGAGCAGTTCTTC
TRBD2 | 17 | TRBJ2-5 | TRBV7-3 | - | CASSISGTSGGRETQYF | TGTGCCAGCAGCATCTCCGGGACTAGCGGGGGTAGGGAGACCCAGTACTTC
TRBD2 | 17 | TRBJ2-5 | TRBV29-1 | - | CSVDLGTSGGTQETQYF | TGCAGCGTGGACCTCGGGACTAGCGGGGGGACCCAAGAGACCCAGTACTTC
TRBD1 | 14 | TRBJ2-7 | TRBV6-1 | few | CASSDFGQVYEQYF | TGTGCCAGCAGTGATTTCGGACAGGTCTACGAGCAGTACTTC
- | 13 | TRBJ2-2 | TRBV2 | - | CASSVLGTGELFF | TGTGCCAGCAGTGTATTGGGTACCGGGGAGCTGTTTTTT
- | 16 | TRBJ1-6 | TRBV10-3 | - | CAISESTQEYNSPLHF | TGTGCCATCAGTGAGTCGACCCAGGAGTATAATTCACCCCTCCACTTT
- | 16 | TRBJ2-6 | TRBV6-5 | - | CASSYSQRSGANVLTF | TGTGCCAGCAGTTACTCGCAGCGGTCCGGGGCCAACGTCCTGACTTTC
- | 13 | TRBJ1-1 | TRBV29-1 | - | CSVEESGLTEAFF | TGCAGCGTTGAAGAGTCAGGGTTAACTGAAGCTTTCTTT
TRBD1 | 13 | TRBJ1-1 | TRBV12-5 | - | CASGLQTGTEAFF | TGTGCTAGTGGTTTGCAGACAGGGACTGAAGCTTTCTTT
TRBD2 | 16 | TRBJ2-3 | TRBV7-3 | - | CASSPNGLAGGDGQYF | TGTGCCAGCAGCCCGAATGGGCTAGCGGGGGGCGACGGGCAGTATTTT
TRBD2 | 16 | TRBJ2-1 | TRBV7-8 | - | CASSGLAGATYNEQFF | TGTGCCAGCAGCGGACTAGCGGGGGCCACCTACAATGAGCAGTTCTTC
TRBD1 | 16 | TRBJ1-2 | TRBV7-9 | - | CASSSDPGQGAGGYTF | TGTGCCAGCAGCTCCGATCCGGGACAGGGGGCGGGAGGCTACACCTTC
- | 13 | TRBJ1-5 | TRBV6-5 | - | CASSRRGFQPQHF | TGTGCCAGCAGCCGGCGGGGTTTTCAGCCCCAGCATTTT
- | 14 | TRBJ2-3 | TRBV18 | - | CASSPERGTDTQYF | TGTGCCAGCTCACCGGAACGGGGCACAGATACGCAGTATTTT
- | 12 | TRBJ2-3 | TRBV6-6 | - | CASSYKADTQYF | TGTGCCAGCAGTTATAAGGCGGATACGCAGTATTTT
TRBD1 | 16 | TRBJ1-2 | TRBV3-1/TRBV3-2 | few | CASSQIGAGGEYGYTF | TGTGCCAGCAGCCAAATAGGAGCAGGGGGCGAATATGGCTACACCTTC
TRBD1 | 14 | TRBJ1-2 | TRBV15 | few | CATSRAQGGYGYTF | TGTGCCACCAGCAGAGCACAGGGGGGCTATGGCTACACCTTC
- | 13 | TRBJ1-5 | TRBV18 | - | CASSLDSNQPQHF | TGTGCCAGCTCACTGGATAGCAATCAGCCCCAGCATTTT
TRBD1 | 15 | TRBJ2-3 | TRBV7-4 | - | CASSEGQTSTDTQYF | TGTGCCAGCAGCGAGGGACAGACTAGCACAGATACGCAGTATTTT
TRBD1 | 14 | TRBJ1-2 | TRBV3-1/TRBV3-2 | - | CASSQGQGRNGYTF | TGTGCCAGCAGCCAAGGACAGGGGCGGAACGGCTACACCTTC
TRBD2 | 15 | TRBJ2-3 | TRBV7-2 | once | CASSLQRGGPDTQYF | TGTGCCAGCAGCTTACAGCGGGGGGGCCCAGATACGCAGTATTTT
TRBD2 | 19 | TRBJ2-3 | TRBV7-2 | - | CASSFRLAGGPSVADTQYF | TGTGCCAGCAGCTTTAGGCTAGCGGGGGGGCCCAGCGTGGCAGATACGCAGTATTTT